The TCR beta chain under discussion was sequenced for a study of shared clonotypes between healthy human individuals. General observations from the study: Of the naive CD4 clonotypes, roughly 5.2% were shared across a handful of donors.

It was into CD45RA+ naive and CD45RA-negative memory subsets that the CD4+ cells were split. Notes on this clone: Its antigen is unknown.

The germline V gene has CDR1 MDHEN and CDR2 SYDVKM. CDR3 length: 19 amino acids. V was clipped by 4 bases and J by 1 base; unmatched bases: 11. The authors ran the assay at deep level. Sequencing was performed with immunoSEQ multiplex PCR; in TCRdb, only in-frame clones are kept and a portion is missing. Of roughly 1 million clones listed, 65% to 80% are singletons. Sequenced: memory CD4+ T cells sorted from blood. As to subset: CD45RA-negative fraction. The sequence derives from a man between 18 and 35 years old in good health. The chain is built from TRBV28 and TRBJ1-6; 9 bases are shared with TRBD1. CDR3 in amino acids: CASSSQGQGMFSYNSPLHF. The CDR3, as DNA: TGTGCCAGCAGTTCCCAGGGACAGGGAATGTTTTCCTATAATTCACCCCTCCACTTT. The entire variable domain, with the rest obtained from reference TRBV28 and TRBJ1-6, is as follows: DVKVTQSSRYLVKRTGEKVFLECVQDMDHENMFWYRQDPGLGLRLIYFSYDVKMKEKGDIPEGYSVSREKKERFSLILESASTNQTSMYLCASSSQGQGMFSYNSPLHFGNGTRLTVT.